This is a list of T cell receptor beta chains from one sample in a study of cytomegalovirus exposure and HLA in healthy donors. Profiling relied on immunoSEQ multiplex PCR, and the TCRdb table lists in-frame clones only, not all of them. The sample has about 200,000 clones, around 80% seen once. Specimen: PBMCs. The receptor set was obtained from a woman under 40 in good health and CMV-seronegative. CDR3s include the opening cysteine and the closing phenylalanine or tryptophan. Each record gives: J gene, V gene, clone size, D gene, CDR3 DNA, CDR3 protein. A D gene is named only where the DNA matches it firmly. Size values are once, few and many counts, or a class for expanded clones, and some rows have none.

j_call: TRBJ2-5
v_call: TRBV19
clone_size: NA
d_call: NA
cdr3_nt: TGTGCCAGTAGTATTTGGGGCTTACAAGAGACCCAGTACTTC
cdr3_aa: CASSIWGLQETQYF

j_call: TRBJ2-7
v_call: TRBV6-1
clone_size: NA
d_call: NA
cdr3_nt: TGTGCCAGCAGTGAGAGGGCCCAGGATAGCGGCTACGAGCAGTACTTC
cdr3_aa: CASSERAQDSGYEQYF

j_call: TRBJ1-2
v_call: TRBV9
clone_size: NA
d_call: NA
cdr3_nt: TGTGCCAGCAGCGTAGACTCCTTAGCTGCTAACTATGGCTACACCTTC
cdr3_aa: CASSVDSLAANYGYTF

j_call: TRBJ2-1
v_call: TRBV29-1
clone_size: NA
d_call: TRBD2
cdr3_nt: TGCAGCGTTTCGGGACTAGCGGGAGGGGCCCTCTACAATGAGCAGTTCTTC
cdr3_aa: CSVSGLAGGALYNEQFF

j_call: TRBJ2-1
v_call: TRBV27
clone_size: few
d_call: TRBD2
cdr3_nt: TGTGCCAGCACCTCGGGACTAGCGGTATACAATGAGCAGTTCTTC
cdr3_aa: CASTSGLAVYNEQFF

j_call: TRBJ2-2
v_call: TRBV13
clone_size: NA
d_call: NA
cdr3_nt: TGTGCCAGCAGCCTACAGTTGAGCACCGGGGAGCTGTTTTTT
cdr3_aa: CASSLQLSTGELFF

j_call: TRBJ2-7
v_call: TRBV30
clone_size: few
d_call: TRBD1
cdr3_nt: TGTGCCTGGAGGAAGGGACAGGCTTCCTACGAGCAGTACTTC
cdr3_aa: CAWRKGQASYEQYF

j_call: TRBJ2-6
v_call: TRBV6-6
clone_size: NA
d_call: NA
cdr3_nt: TGTGCCAGCAGTGGCCAATTGGCCAGTCTCAACGTCCTGACTTTC
cdr3_aa: CASSGQLASLNVLTF

j_call: TRBJ2-5
v_call: TRBV5-1
clone_size: NA
d_call: NA
cdr3_nt: TGCGCCAGCAGCTTGGAAACACCCCGGTTAGTTCCAACGGGGACCCAGTACTTC
cdr3_aa: CASSLETPRLVPTGTQYF

j_call: TRBJ2-4
v_call: TRBV5-1
clone_size: NA
d_call: TRBD2
cdr3_nt: TGCGCCAGCAGCCCAGAAGGGAGGGGATGGGGCAAAAACATTCAGTACTTC
cdr3_aa: CASSPEGRGWGKNIQYF

j_call: TRBJ1-1
v_call: TRBV30
clone_size: once
d_call: TRBD1
cdr3_nt: TGTGCCTGGAGTAGACAGGGGGGCACTGAAGCTTTCTTT
cdr3_aa: CAWSRQGGTEAFF

j_call: TRBJ2-1
v_call: TRBV5-1
clone_size: NA
d_call: TRBD2
cdr3_nt: TGCGCCAGCAGCTTGACTAGCGGGGAGTTCTACAATGAGCAGTTCTTC
cdr3_aa: CASSLTSGEFYNEQFF

j_call: TRBJ2-2
v_call: TRBV30
clone_size: NA
d_call: NA
cdr3_nt: TGTGCCTGGAGTACAGGGCTAAGCCCATCCGGGGAGCTGTTTTTT
cdr3_aa: CAWSTGLSPSGELFF

j_call: TRBJ1-2
v_call: TRBV9
clone_size: NA
d_call: NA
cdr3_nt: TGTGCCAGCAGCGTAGAAGATGGGCGTACCCACTGGGGCTACACCTTC
cdr3_aa: CASSVEDGRTHWGYTF

j_call: TRBJ1-3
v_call: TRBV5-1
clone_size: NA
d_call: TRBD1
cdr3_nt: TGCGCCAGCAGCTTGCAGGGGGCTCCTGGAAACACCATATATTTT
cdr3_aa: CASSLQGAPGNTIYF

j_call: TRBJ1-5
v_call: TRBV28
clone_size: NA
d_call: NA
cdr3_nt: TGTGCGGGCCGGGCGGGAAAGAATCAGCCCCAGCATTTT
cdr3_aa: CAGRAGKNQPQHF

j_call: TRBJ2-3
v_call: TRBV5-6
clone_size: once
d_call: TRBD2
cdr3_nt: TGTGCCAGCAGCTTTGAACTAGCGGGGGGGCCGGGCACAGATACGCAGTATTTT
cdr3_aa: CASSFELAGGPGTDTQYF

j_call: TRBJ2-7
v_call: TRBV28
clone_size: NA
d_call: NA
cdr3_nt: TGTGCCACACTAACCGGGGCCTACGAGCAGTACTTC
cdr3_aa: CATLTGAYEQYF

j_call: TRBJ2-1
v_call: TRBV9
clone_size: few
d_call: TRBD2
cdr3_nt: TGTGCCAGCAGCGTAGCGGAGCGGGGTGAGCAGTTCTTC
cdr3_aa: CASSVAERGEQFF